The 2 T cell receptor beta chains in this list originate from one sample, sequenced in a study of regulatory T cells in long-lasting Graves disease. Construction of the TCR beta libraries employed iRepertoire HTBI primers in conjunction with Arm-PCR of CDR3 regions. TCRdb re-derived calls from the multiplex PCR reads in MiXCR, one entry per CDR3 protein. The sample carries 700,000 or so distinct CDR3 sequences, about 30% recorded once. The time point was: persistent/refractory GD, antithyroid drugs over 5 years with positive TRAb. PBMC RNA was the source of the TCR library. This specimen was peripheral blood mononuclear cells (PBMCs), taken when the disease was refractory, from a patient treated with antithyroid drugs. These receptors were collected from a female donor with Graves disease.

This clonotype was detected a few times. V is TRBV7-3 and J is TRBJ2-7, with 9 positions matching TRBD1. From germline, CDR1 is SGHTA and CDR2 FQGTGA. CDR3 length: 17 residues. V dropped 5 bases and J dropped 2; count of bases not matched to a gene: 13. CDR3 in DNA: TGTGCCAGCAGCACGAGAAGCCGGGACAGGGTCACCTACGAGCAGTACTTC. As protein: CASSTRSRDRVTYEQYF.

The CDR3 loop reads CASSERLRAEAFF. The CDR3 DNA is TGTGCCAGCAGTGAACGTTTAAGGGCGGAAGCTTTCTTT. This chain uses TRBV6-1 with TRBJ1-1, with D hard to call. This CDR3 comprises 13 residues. Looked up from germline, CDR1 is MNHNS and CDR2 is SASEGT. V was shortened by 2 bases and J by 8 bases, with 12 bases between the two germline ends.